Listed here are 20 T cell receptor beta chains from one sample, sequenced in a study of chemoradiotherapy in HPV16-positive cancers. Only in-frame clones appear in the TCRdb table, and some are missing; sequencing was by immunoSEQ multiplex PCR. Of roughly 3,900 clones in the sample, about 78% were seen once. This material consisted of tumor tissue, taken from a patient who underwent chemoradiotherapy. Receptors were obtained from a human donor with HPV-associated anogenital cancer.

V usage is TRBV4-1 and J usage is TRBJ2-3, with TRBD2 matching 9 bases. Germline CDR1 and CDR2: MGHRA and YSYEKL. There are 16 residues in the CDR3. V shed 4 bases and J 1 base; nucleotides not matched to a gene: 6. The CDR3: CASSPAGGSGTDTQYF. CDR3 coding DNA: TGCGCCAGCAGCCCGGCGGGGGGGTCGGGCACAGATACGCAGTATTTT.

This CDR3 is CASSSSTYEQYF. In DNA, the CDR3 is TGTGCCAGCAGCTCCAGCACCTACGAGCAGTACTTC. V gene TRBV9 combines with J gene TRBJ2-7; D gene uncertain. The CDR3 totals 12 residues. Germline-derived CDR1 and CDR2 are SGDLS and YYNGEE. V lost 4 bases, J lost 2 bases, and 7 bases lay in between.

This clone was observed once. The DNA of the CDR3 is TGTGCCAGCAGTTACCGGGACAGGAACACCGGGGAGCTGTTTTTT. It yields the protein CASSYRDRNTGELFF. The chain carries TRBV28 and TRBJ2-2; 7 bases are shared with TRBD1. J lost 1 base, V lost 4 bases, and 3 bases had no gene match. This CDR3 has 15 amino acids. Germline V gene sequence: CDR1 MDHEN, CDR2 SYDVKM.

The rearrangement uses TRBV10-2 and TRBJ1-1; no definite D call. The CDR3 extends over 13 amino acids. Per the germline V gene, CDR1 is WSHSY and CDR2 is SAAADI. Trimming left V 2 bases short and J 5 bases short, with 9 bases between. The chain's CDR3 is CASSEVPGTEAFF. The CDR3 DNA is TGCGCCAGCAGTGAGGTCCCGGGAACTGAAGCTTTCTTT.

This chain joins TRBV30 and TRBJ1-2; TRBD1 matches at 10 bases. V trimming: 5 bases; J trimming: 6 bases; junction bases outside the gene matches: 6. The CDR3 has 13 amino acids. CDR1 is GTSNPN and CDR2 is SVGIG in the germline V gene (reference sequence). CDR3 sequence: CAWLDRGGDGYTF. DNA of the CDR3: TGTGCCTGGTTGGACAGGGGGGGAGATGGCTACACCTTC.

V gene TRBV30 combines with J gene TRBJ1-5; the D gene is possibly TRBD1 (6 bases). V lost 8 bases and J 0 bases, leaving 14 bases between the germline ends. Germline V gene sequence: CDR1 GTSNPN, CDR2 SVGIG (reference sequence). The CDR3 has 14 amino acids. CDR3 sequence reads: CALGRDNSNQPQHF. The CDR3 DNA reads as TGTGCCCTCGGTAGGGACAATAGCAATCAGCCCCAGCATTTT.

CDR3 sequence: CASSLEAITDTQYF. CDR3 DNA: TGTGCCAGCAGCTTGGAGGCTATCACAGATACGCAGTATTTT. The chain employs TRBV5-6 and TRBJ2-3, with D unresolved. The CDR3 has 14 residues. V lost 0 bases and J lost 2, with 7 bases in between. Per germline, CDR1 SGHDT and CDR2 YYEEEE.

This clone was recorded a few times. The V call is TRBV12-5, the J call TRBJ2-5; 13 nucleotides align to TRBD2. This CDR3 comprises 16 residues. CDR1 is LGHNT, CDR2 FRNRAP, per germline. V shed 4 bases and J 5 bases; nucleotides not matched to a gene: 7. The DNA for the CDR3 is TGTGCTAGTGGTTCCGGACTAGCGGGGGTTCTGGAGACCCAGTACTTC. It is translated as CASGSGLAGVLETQYF. Drawing the rest from reference TRBV12-5 and TRBJ2-5, the complete variable domain is DARVTQTPRHKVTEMGQEVTMRCQPILGHNTVFWYRQTMMQGLELLAYFRNRAPLDDSGMPKDRFSAEMPDATLATLKIQPSEPRDSAVYFCASGSGLAGVLETQYFGPGTRLLVL.

As DNA, the CDR3 is TGCGCCAGCAGCGGGACTTCCTACGAGCAGTACTTC. This encodes CASSGTSYEQYF. V is TRBV5-1 and J is TRBJ2-7, with D maybe TRBD2 (6 bases). From germline, CDR1 is SGHRS and CDR2 YFSETQ. The CDR3 runs 12 residues. V gave up 4 bases and J gave up 1 base, with 6 bases separating them.

The CDR3 DNA reads as TGCGCCAGCAGCTTGGGGGGCTGGCACACTGAAGCTTTCTTT. Encoded protein: CASSLGGWHTEAFF. V is TRBV5-1 and J is TRBJ1-1; tentative D call: TRBD1 (5 bases). Trimming stripped 0 bases from V and 3 bases from J, with 9 bases between. The CDR3 has 14 residues. Germline lookup yields CDR1 SGHRS and CDR2 YFSETQ.

The rearrangement joins TRBV5-4 to TRBJ1-1; TRBD1 might be the D (6 bases). CDR1 and CDR2 from the germline V gene are SGHNT and YYREEE (reference sequence). V lost 2 bases to trimming and J lost 7 bases, with 21 bases between them. This CDR3 contains 16 residues. The CDR3 region is CASSFLRGDRLNEAFF. The DNA of the CDR3 is TGTGCCAGCAGCTTTCTTCGAGGAGACAGGCTGAATGAAGCTTTCTTT.

The chain joins TRBV9 to TRBJ2-5, with 7 nucleotides matching TRBD2. The CDR3 length is 17 residues. Germline V gene data show CDR1 as SGDLS and CDR2 as YYNGEE. After removal of 5 bases from V and 1 base from J, the junction contained 14 bases not matched to a gene. CDR3: CASSKGTLREGQETQYF. The CDR3 nucleotides are TGTGCCAGCAGTAAGGGGACCCTCAGGGAGGGCCAAGAGACCCAGTACTTC. Using reference TRBV9 and TRBJ2-5 for the parts outside the CDR3, the full variable domain is DSGVTQTPKHLITATGQRVTLRCSPRSGDLSVYWYQQSLDQGLQFLIQYYNGEERAKGNILERFSAQQFPDLHSELNLSSLELGDSALYFCASSKGTLREGQETQYFGPGTRLLVL.

The chain combines TRBV7-9 with TRBJ1-5, with TRBD1 identical over 10 bases. V gave up 5 bases and J gave up 5 bases; unmatched junction bases: 3. This CDR3 is built from 14 residues. The germline V gene encodes CDR1 SEHNR and CDR2 FQNEAQ (reference sequence). This chain's CDR3 is CASSQGQGYQPQHF. CDR3 DNA sequence: TGTGCCAGCAGCCAGGGACAGGGGTATCAGCCCCAGCATTTT.

This clone was picked up one time. The rearrangement links TRBV6-6 to TRBJ1-6, with D possibly matching TRBD1 (5 bases). Per the germline V gene, CDR1 is MNHNY and CDR2 is SVGAGI (reference sequence). The length of the CDR3 is 15 residues. V dropped 6 bases and J dropped 4 bases, with 13 bases sitting between them. The CDR3 DNA is TGTGCCAGCAGCATGGGACGGCTGTATAATTCACCCCTCCACTTT. It translates to CASSMGRLYNSPLHF.

This CDR3 reads CASSPGLAPTDTQYF. The CDR3 bases are TGTGCCAGCAGCCCGGGACTAGCACCCACAGATACGCAGTATTTT. The chain combines TRBV7-9 with TRBJ2-3, with 9 bases identical to TRBD2. Per the germline V gene, CDR1 is SEHNR and CDR2 is FQNEAQ (reference sequence). The CDR3 consists of 15 residues. Losses at the gene ends were 5 bases for V and 2 bases for J; bases not matched to a gene: 5.

The chain carries TRBV5-1 and TRBJ1-2; unclear D gene. This CDR3 is 14 amino acids long. CDR1 is SGHRS and CDR2 is YFSETQ in the germline V gene. Trimming stripped 0 bases from V and 5 bases from J, with 11 bases between. CDR3 nucleotide sequence: TGCGCCAGCAGCTTGGATTCGGTTCCGTATGGCTACACCTTC. This encodes CASSLDSVPYGYTF.

The rearrangement joins TRBV7-3 to TRBJ1-1; tentatively, D is TRBD1 (6 bases). The V and J ends lost 1 base and 5 bases respectively, with 11 bases between them. In germline, CDR1 is SGHTA, CDR2 FQGTGA. This CDR3 contains 14 residues. The CDR3 DNA follows: TGTGCCAGCAGCTTAATGGGGGCTGGAACTGAAGCTTTCTTT. Translating it yields CASSLMGAGTEAFF.

The chain recombines TRBV5-1 with TRBJ1-2, with 8 bases that match TRBD1. The CDR3 contains 15 residues. With V trimmed by 3 bases and J by 8 bases, 12 bases remained unmatched. Germline loops: CDR1 SGHRS, CDR2 YFSETQ. The CDR3 spells CASSSGATGGAGYTF. The CDR3, as DNA: TGCGCCAGCAGCTCTGGGGCAACAGGGGGGGCCGGCTACACCTTC. The full variable domain, rest sourced from reference TRBV5-1 and TRBJ1-2, is KAGVTQTPRYLIKTRGQQVTLSCSPISGHRSVSWYQQTPGQGLQFLFEYFSETQRNKGNFPGRFSGRQFSNSRSEMNVSTLELGDSALYLCASSSGATGGAGYTFGSGTRLTVV.

The chain recombines TRBV2 with TRBJ2-5; 16 nucleotides line up with TRBD2. CDR1 is SNHLY and CDR2 is FYNNEI in the germline V gene. CDR3 length equals 16 residues. After removal of 6 bases from V and 4 bases from J, the junction contained 5 bases not matched to a gene. CDR3 protein: CASSTGLAGGGETQYF. DNA of the CDR3: TGTGCCAGCAGCACGGGACTAGCGGGGGGGGGAGAGACCCAGTACTTC.

The chain employs TRBV6-5 and TRBJ2-5; perhaps TRBD1 as D (6 bases). The closer fit of TRBJ2-7 to the DNA end suggests the J call may be wrong. The CDR3 contains 16 residues. Germline assignment: CDR1 MNHEY and CDR2 SVGAGI. The CDR3 here is CASSYSGAPLSHEQYF. The CDR3 bases are TGTGCCAGCAGTTACTCGGGGGCTCCCCTGTCTCACGAGCAGTACTTC.